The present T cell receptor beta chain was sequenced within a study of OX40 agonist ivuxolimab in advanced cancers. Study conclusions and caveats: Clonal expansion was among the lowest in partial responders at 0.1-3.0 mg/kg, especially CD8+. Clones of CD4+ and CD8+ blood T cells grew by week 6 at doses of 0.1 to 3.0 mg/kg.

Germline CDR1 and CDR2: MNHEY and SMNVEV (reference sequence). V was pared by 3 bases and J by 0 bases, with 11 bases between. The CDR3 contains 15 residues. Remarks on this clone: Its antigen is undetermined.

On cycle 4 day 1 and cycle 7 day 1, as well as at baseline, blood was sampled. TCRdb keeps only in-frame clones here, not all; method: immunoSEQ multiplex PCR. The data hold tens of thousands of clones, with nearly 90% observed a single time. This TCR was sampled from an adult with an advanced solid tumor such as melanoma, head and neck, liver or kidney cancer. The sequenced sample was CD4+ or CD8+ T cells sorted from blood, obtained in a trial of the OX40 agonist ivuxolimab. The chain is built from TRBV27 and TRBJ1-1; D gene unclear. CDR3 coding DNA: TGTGCCAGCAGTTTGGCAGGACTTTTGAACACTGAAGCTTTCTTT. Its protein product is CASSLAGLLNTEAFF.